These 21 T cell receptor beta chains were all obtained from the same sample, sequenced in a study of blood T cell repertoires in COVID-19. Assay: immunoSEQ multiplex PCR; the TCRdb copy retains only in-frame clones and omits some. The table shows 150,000 to 200,000 clones, with around four fifths occurring only once. The sequencing sample was made of PBMCs or T cells enriched from blood (not recorded which). The receptors originated from a woman in her fifties or sixties in a cohort exposed to, infected with or recovered from COVID-19 (not recorded which).

The CDR3 nucleotides are TGTGCCAGCAGCCCAAGACAGGCCTATGGCTACACCTTC. This sequence encodes CASSPRQAYGYTF. The V gene is TRBV3-1 (or the pseudogene TRBV3-2), the J gene TRBJ1-2; weak D call: TRBD1 (6 bases). The CDR3 sequence is 13 residues long. The V end was cut by 4 bases, the J end by 4 bases, with 10 bases between. Germline loops: CDR1 LGHDT, CDR2 YNNKEL (reference sequence).

The chain joins TRBV28 to TRBJ1-6, with D perhaps TRBD1 (6 bases). Germline V gene sequence: CDR1 MDHEN, CDR2 SYDVKM. V was shortened by 7 bases and J by 5 bases, with 18 bases between the two germline ends. This CDR3 contains 16 residues. CDR3 sequence: CASNKVGGLNNSPLHF. The CDR3 DNA reads TGTGCCAGCAATAAAGTAGGGGGTTTGAATAATTCACCCCTCCACTTT.

The V gene is TRBV19, the J gene TRBJ1-1; 9 positions match TRBD1. V was pared by 5 bases and J by 1 base, with 2 bases of the junction left unmatched. In germline, CDR1 is LNHDA, CDR2 SQIVND (reference sequence). This CDR3 comprises 14 residues. The CDR3 here is CASSWGQGNTEAFF. The CDR3 coding sequence is TGTGCCAGTAGTTGGGGACAGGGGAACACTGAAGCTTTCTTT. The entire variable domain, with the rest obtained from reference TRBV19 and TRBJ1-1, is as follows: DGGITQSPKYLFRKEGQNVTLSCEQNLNHDAMYWYRQDPGQGLRLIYYSQIVNDFQKGDIAEGYSVSREKKESFPLTVTSAQKNPTAFYLCASSWGQGNTEAFFGQGTRLTVV.

The J gene is TRBJ1-4, the V gene TRBV19; D is unresolved. Germline-derived CDR1 and CDR2 are LNHDA and SQIVND (reference sequence). V lost 5 bases and J lost 10, with 14 bases in between. The CDR3 sequence is 13 residues long. Here the CDR3 reads CASSLPPGGKLFF. In nucleotides, the CDR3 is TGTGCCAGTAGTCTTCCCCCTGGAGGAAAACTGTTTTTT.

The chain couples TRBV28 to TRBJ2-4; D is uncertain. The germline V gene has CDR1 MDHEN and CDR2 SYDVKM. This CDR3 has 15 amino acids. The germline V and J ends were trimmed by 4 bases and 2 bases, with 12 bases remaining between them. CDR3 in amino acids: CASSSTGLTKNIQYF. CDR3 bases: TGTGCCAGCAGTTCCACCGGTTTGACCAAAAACATTCAGTACTTC.

A few counts support this clone. V gene TRBV18 combines with J gene TRBJ1-1; unclear D gene. CDR1 and CDR2 from the germline V gene are KGHSH and LQKENI. Deletions cut 4 bases from V and 1 base from J, with 13 bases between. The CDR3 length is 15 residues. The CDR3 DNA reads TGTGCCAGCTCACTTGACATGTCCAAGAACACTGAAGCTTTCTTT. Residues: CASSLDMSKNTEAFF.

The V and J genes are TRBV10-3 and TRBJ2-4; TRBD1 aligns across 8 bases. The CDR3 spans 13 residues. The germline gives CDR1 ENHRY, CDR2 SYGVKD. V gave up 4 bases and J gave up 15 bases; unmatched junction bases: 11. DNA for the CDR3: TGTGCCATCAGTGGATATCAGGGGGCGGAAACGTACTTC. It codes for CAISGYQGAETYF.

This clone was picked up a small number of times. The rearrangement links TRBV30 to TRBJ2-7; no firm D call. Germline CDR1 reads GTSNPN; CDR2 reads SVGIG (reference sequence). V lost 5 bases to trimming and J lost 5 bases, with 13 bases between them. The CDR3 consists of 12 residues. Here the CDR3 DNA reads TGTGCCTGGTTGGGCCCTTTCGACGAGCAGTACTTC. Protein: CAWLGPFDEQYF.

The chain has TRBV28 and TRBJ2-5; TRBD1 matches at 9 bases. In germline, CDR1 is MDHEN, CDR2 SYDVKM. The CDR3 sequence is 16 residues long. V gave up 2 bases and J gave up 1 base; unmatched junction bases: 5. The DNA for the CDR3 is TGTGCCAGCAGTTTACCGGGACAGGGATCCCAAGAGACCCAGTACTTC. As protein: CASSLPGQGSQETQYF.

The rearrangement joins TRBV27 to TRBJ1-2, with D possibly TRBD1 on 6 matching bases. Germline V gene lookup returns CDR1 MNHEY and CDR2 SMNVEV (reference sequence). The CDR3 length is 14 residues. The germline V and J ends were trimmed by 4 bases and 8 bases, with 17 bases remaining between them. Here the CDR3 DNA reads TGTGCCAGCAGTTGGCGCTCAGGGGTTGGGGGCTACACCTTC. It is translated as CASSWRSGVGGYTF.

This clone occurred once. This chain links TRBV5-1 with TRBJ1-4; D is unclear. Deletions cut 0 bases from V and 7 bases from J, with 10 bases between. The CDR3 is 14 residues long. CDR1 and CDR2 (germline): SGHRS, YFSETQ. CDR3 sequence reads: CASSLAVGSEKLFF. In DNA, the CDR3 is TGCGCCAGCAGCTTGGCAGTCGGGAGTGAAAAACTGTTTTTT.

The chain is built from TRBV27 and TRBJ2-5; D is perhaps TRBD2 (6 bases). The CDR3 spans 16 residues. Trimming shortened V by 3 bases and J by 2 bases, and 16 bases separated the two germline ends. Germline CDR1 is MNHEY and CDR2 is SMNVEV (reference sequence). The CDR3 region is CASSFFARDWQETQYF. CDR3 bases: TGTGCCAGCAGTTTTTTCGCCCGGGACTGGCAAGAGACCCAGTACTTC.

The V call is TRBV7-8, the J call TRBJ2-7; a weak D match, TRBD1 (5 bases). The CDR3 has 14 amino acids. The V end lost 3 bases, the J end lost 0 bases, and 9 bases lay between the germline ends. CDR1 and CDR2 from the germline V gene are SGHVS and FQNEAQ. The CDR3 region is CASSLHDSSYEQYF. CDR3 bases: TGTGCCAGCAGCTTGCATGACAGCTCCTACGAGCAGTACTTC. The full variable domain, in which reference TRBV7-8 and TRBJ2-7 provide the parts outside the CDR3, is GAGVSQSPRYKVAKRGQDVALRCDPISGHVSLFWYQQALGQGPEFLTYFQNEAQLDKSGLPSDRFFAERPEGSVSTLKIQRTQQEDSAVYLCASSLHDSSYEQYFGPGTRLTVT.

This clone has only a few counts. The chain combines TRBV6-2 or TRBV6-3 with TRBJ2-1, with 7 bases identical to TRBD2. The germline V gene encodes CDR1 MNHEY and CDR2 SVGEGT. The ends lost 4 bases at V and 8 bases at J; junction bases unmatched: 8. The CDR3 sequence is 14 residues long. As DNA, the CDR3 is TGTGCCAGCAGTTCACCGGGACTATCGGATGAGCAGTTCTTC. Amino acid sequence: CASSSPGLSDEQFF.

This chain links TRBV11-2 with TRBJ1-5; D not resolved. CDR1 and CDR2 from the germline V gene are SGHAT and FQNNGV. The V gene lost 1 base and the J gene lost 6 bases, with 7 bases spanning the gap. This CDR3 spans 13 amino acids. The CDR3 sequence is CASSLGWSQPQHF. CDR3 sequence (DNA): TGTGCCAGCAGCTTAGGTTGGAGTCAGCCCCAGCATTTT.

In DNA form, the CDR3 reads TGTGCCAGCAGGGGTCGACAGAACACTGAAGCTTTCTTT. Its protein product is CASRGRQNTEAFF. V gene TRBV7-8 combines with J gene TRBJ1-1; D is ambiguous. Trimming removed 6 bases at V and 1 base at J, with 9 bases between. In germline, CDR1 is SGHVS, CDR2 FQNEAQ. CDR3 length: 13 residues.

The V and J genes are TRBV18 and TRBJ2-7; D perhaps matches TRBD1 (5 bases). CDR1 and CDR2 (germline): KGHSH, LQKENI. V gave up 3 bases and J gave up 6 bases, with 18 bases separating them. The CDR3 is made up of 15 amino acids. The CDR3 is CASSPWPAARGEQYF. CDR3 DNA: TGTGCCAGCTCACCTTGGCCGGCCGCAAGGGGCGAGCAGTACTTC.

This chain joins TRBV7-3 and TRBJ2-3; 11 positions match TRBD1. CDR1 and CDR2 (germline): SGHTA, FQGTGA. This CDR3 has 14 amino acids. V gave up 4 bases and J gave up 6 bases; unmatched junction bases: 3. CDR3 loop: CASSSRDRGDTQYF. Here the CDR3 DNA reads TGTGCCAGCAGCTCCCGGGACAGGGGGGATACGCAGTATTTT.

This clone was seen a single time. The chain couples TRBV3-1 (or the pseudogene TRBV3-2) to TRBJ1-2; D ambiguous. Germline V CDR1 and CDR2: LGHDT, YNNKEL (reference sequence). CDR3 length equals 16 residues. Trimming pared 2 bases from V and 6 bases from J, leaving 19 bases between. The CDR3 reads CASSQYISDWANGYTF. The CDR3 DNA is TGTGCCAGCAGCCAATATATTTCAGATTGGGCCAATGGCTACACCTTC.

In this sample, this clone turned up once. The J gene is TRBJ2-7, the V gene TRBV28; TRBD2 matches 9 bases. Germline-derived CDR1 and CDR2 are MDHEN and SYDVKM. Germline trimming cut 8 bases from V and 2 bases from J; bases unmatched to any gene: 4. The CDR3 runs 13 residues. The CDR3 sequence: CASGTSQTYEQYF. DNA for the CDR3: TGTGCCAGCGGGACTAGCCAGACCTACGAGCAGTACTTC.

The chain recombines TRBV19 with TRBJ2-7; D uncertain. Trimming took off 6 bases at V and 7 bases at J, with 4 bases between the two ends. CDR3 length: 9 amino acids. The germline gives CDR1 LNHDA, CDR2 SQIVND (reference sequence). This CDR3 reads CASSREQYF. CDR3 coding DNA: TGTGCCAGTAGCAGAGAGCAGTACTTC.